This note documents a single T cell receptor (beta chain) sequence. This sample was included in a study of blood T cell repertoires in COVID-19. Study information: Both acute and convalescent COVID-19 samples were obtained from the United States, Italy and Spain.

Clinical histories supplied by participants themselves formed the basis of cohort assignment. Donors in Cohort 3 who had recovered were those with two negative PCRs, healthcare professional clearance, or resolution of their symptoms. Per the original data handling: Quantification of nucleated cells was approximated via reference gene primer amplification. Produced via immunoSEQ multiplex PCR; TCRdb's table is partial and in-frame only. D and trimming were read from the DNA, whereas the V and J calls and clone size are those reported in that table. This table holds about 270,000 clones, roughly nine tenths found once. J gave up 5 bases and V 4 bases, and 4 bases lay outside the gene matches. The V gene's germline CDR1 is SNHLY and CDR2 FYNNEI. This CDR3 is built from 14 residues.

The chain has TRBV2 and TRBJ1-1; 10 bases map to TRBD1. Sequenced sample: PBMCs or T cells enriched from blood (not recorded which). This sequence originates from a woman between 18 and 29 years old who had recovered from COVID-19. Written as DNA, the CDR3 is TGTGCCAGCAGTGGGACAGGGGGACAAACTGAAGCTTTCTTT. Translating gives CASSGTGGQTEAFF. Filled out from reference TRBV2 and TRBJ1-1, the complete variable domain reads EPEVTQTPSHQVTQMGQEVILRCVPISNHLYFYWYRQILGQKVEFLVSFYNNEISEKSEIFDDQFSVERPDGSNFTLKIRSTKLEDSAMYFCASSGTGGQTEAFFGQGTRLTVV.